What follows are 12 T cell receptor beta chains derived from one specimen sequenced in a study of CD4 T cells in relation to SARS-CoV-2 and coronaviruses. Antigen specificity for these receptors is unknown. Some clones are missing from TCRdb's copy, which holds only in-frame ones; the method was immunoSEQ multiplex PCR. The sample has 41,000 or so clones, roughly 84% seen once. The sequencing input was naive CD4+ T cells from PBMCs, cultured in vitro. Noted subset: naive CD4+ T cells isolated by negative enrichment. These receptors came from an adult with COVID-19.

CDR3 amino acids: CASSLARDRGRGYGYTF. The CDR3, as DNA: TGTGCCAGCAGCTTAGCCCGGGACAGGGGGCGAGGCTATGGCTACACCTTC. V usage is TRBV7-6 and J usage is TRBJ1-2, with 12 bases fitting TRBD1. V shed 0 bases, J shed 4 bases, and the junction held 6 bases outside the gene matches. The CDR3 length is 17 residues. Germline V lookup: CDR1 SGHVS, CDR2 FNYEAQ.

CDR3 loop: CASSQVAGQGELGYGYTF. CDR3 sequence (DNA): TGCGCCAGCAGCCAAGTTGCGGGACAGGGGGAATTAGGCTATGGCTACACCTTC. The chain links TRBV4-1 to TRBJ1-2; 11 nucleotides match TRBD1. V trimming: 1 base; J trimming: 4 bases; junction bases outside the gene matches: 11. The CDR3 runs 18 residues. CDR1 MGHRA and CDR2 YSYEKL come from the germline V gene.

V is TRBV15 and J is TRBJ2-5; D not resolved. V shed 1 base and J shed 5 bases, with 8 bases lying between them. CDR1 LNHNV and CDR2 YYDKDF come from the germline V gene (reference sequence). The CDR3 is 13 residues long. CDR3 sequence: CATSRVVKETQYF. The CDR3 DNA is TGTGCCACCAGCAGAGTGGTCAAGGAGACCCAGTACTTC.

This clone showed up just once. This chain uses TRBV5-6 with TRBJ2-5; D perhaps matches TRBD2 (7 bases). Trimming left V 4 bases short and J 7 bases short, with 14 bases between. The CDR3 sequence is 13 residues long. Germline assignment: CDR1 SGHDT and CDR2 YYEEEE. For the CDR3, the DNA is TGTGCCAGCAGCAGGGGACGGGGGGCGACCCAGTACTTC. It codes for CASSRGRGATQYF.

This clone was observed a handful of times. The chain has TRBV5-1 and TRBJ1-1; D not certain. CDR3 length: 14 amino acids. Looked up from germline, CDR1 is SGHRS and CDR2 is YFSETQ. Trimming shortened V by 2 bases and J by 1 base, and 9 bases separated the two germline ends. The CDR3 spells CASSFSLENTEAFF. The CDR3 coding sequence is TGCGCCAGCAGCTTCTCCCTGGAGAACACTGAAGCTTTCTTT.

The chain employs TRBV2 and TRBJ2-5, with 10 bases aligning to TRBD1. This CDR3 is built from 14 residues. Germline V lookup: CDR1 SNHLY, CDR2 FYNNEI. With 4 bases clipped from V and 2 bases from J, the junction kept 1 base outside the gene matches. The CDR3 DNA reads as TGTGCCAGCAGTGGACAGGGGGCTCAAGAGACCCAGTACTTC. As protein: CASSGQGAQETQYF.

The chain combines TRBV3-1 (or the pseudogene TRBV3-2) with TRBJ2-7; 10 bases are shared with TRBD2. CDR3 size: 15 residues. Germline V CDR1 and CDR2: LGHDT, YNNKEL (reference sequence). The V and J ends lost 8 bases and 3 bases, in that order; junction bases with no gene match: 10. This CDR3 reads CASSDSGRTRYEQYF. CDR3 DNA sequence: TGTGCCAGCTCCGATAGCGGGAGGACCCGCTACGAGCAGTACTTC.

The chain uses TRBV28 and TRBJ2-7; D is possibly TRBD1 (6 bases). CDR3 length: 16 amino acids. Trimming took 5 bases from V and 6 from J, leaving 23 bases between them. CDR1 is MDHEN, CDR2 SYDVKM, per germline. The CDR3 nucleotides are TGTGCCAGCAGTCTCCCGAACAGGGTCTTATCGGGCGAGCAGTACTTC. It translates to CASSLPNRVLSGEQYF.

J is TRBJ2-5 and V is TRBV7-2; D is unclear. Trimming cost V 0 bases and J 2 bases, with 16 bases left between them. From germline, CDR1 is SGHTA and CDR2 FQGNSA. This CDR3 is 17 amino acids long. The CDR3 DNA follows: TGTGCCAGCAGCTTAGCAAGGGCGTCCCCGCGGCAAGAGACCCAGTACTTC. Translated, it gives CASSLARASPRQETQYF. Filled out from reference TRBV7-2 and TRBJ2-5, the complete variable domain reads GAGVSQSPSNKVTEKGKDVELRCDPISGHTALYWYRQSLGQGLEFLIYFQGNSAPDKSGLPSDRFSAERTGGSVSTLTIQRTQQEDSAVYLCASSLARASPRQETQYFGPGTRLLVL.

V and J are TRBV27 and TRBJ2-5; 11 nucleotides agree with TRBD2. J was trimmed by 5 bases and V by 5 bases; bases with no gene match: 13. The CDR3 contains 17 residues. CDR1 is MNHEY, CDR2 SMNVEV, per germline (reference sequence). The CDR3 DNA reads TGTGCCAGCAGTCGGGGGGGGCTAGCGGGAGGAGTGGAGACCCAGTACTTC. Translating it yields CASSRGGLAGGVETQYF.

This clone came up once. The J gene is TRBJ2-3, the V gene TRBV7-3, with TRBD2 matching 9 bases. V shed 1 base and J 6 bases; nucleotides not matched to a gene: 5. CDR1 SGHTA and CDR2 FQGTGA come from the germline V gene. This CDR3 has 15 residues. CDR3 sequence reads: CASSLNSAGGDTQYF. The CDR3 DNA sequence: TGTGCCAGCAGCTTAAATAGTGCGGGAGGGGATACGCAGTATTTT. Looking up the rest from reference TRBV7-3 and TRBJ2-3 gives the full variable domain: GAGVSQTPSNKVTEKGKYVELRCDPISGHTALYWYRQSLGQGPEFLIYFQGTGAADDSGLPNDRFFAVRPEGSVSTLKIQRTERGDSAVYLCASSLNSAGGDTQYFGPGTRLTVL.

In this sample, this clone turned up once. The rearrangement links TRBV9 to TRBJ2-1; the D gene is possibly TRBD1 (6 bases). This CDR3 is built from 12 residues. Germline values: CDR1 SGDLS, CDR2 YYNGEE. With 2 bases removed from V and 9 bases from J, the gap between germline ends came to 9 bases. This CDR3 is CASSVGASEQFF. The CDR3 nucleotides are TGTGCCAGCAGCGTGGGGGCCAGTGAGCAGTTCTTC.